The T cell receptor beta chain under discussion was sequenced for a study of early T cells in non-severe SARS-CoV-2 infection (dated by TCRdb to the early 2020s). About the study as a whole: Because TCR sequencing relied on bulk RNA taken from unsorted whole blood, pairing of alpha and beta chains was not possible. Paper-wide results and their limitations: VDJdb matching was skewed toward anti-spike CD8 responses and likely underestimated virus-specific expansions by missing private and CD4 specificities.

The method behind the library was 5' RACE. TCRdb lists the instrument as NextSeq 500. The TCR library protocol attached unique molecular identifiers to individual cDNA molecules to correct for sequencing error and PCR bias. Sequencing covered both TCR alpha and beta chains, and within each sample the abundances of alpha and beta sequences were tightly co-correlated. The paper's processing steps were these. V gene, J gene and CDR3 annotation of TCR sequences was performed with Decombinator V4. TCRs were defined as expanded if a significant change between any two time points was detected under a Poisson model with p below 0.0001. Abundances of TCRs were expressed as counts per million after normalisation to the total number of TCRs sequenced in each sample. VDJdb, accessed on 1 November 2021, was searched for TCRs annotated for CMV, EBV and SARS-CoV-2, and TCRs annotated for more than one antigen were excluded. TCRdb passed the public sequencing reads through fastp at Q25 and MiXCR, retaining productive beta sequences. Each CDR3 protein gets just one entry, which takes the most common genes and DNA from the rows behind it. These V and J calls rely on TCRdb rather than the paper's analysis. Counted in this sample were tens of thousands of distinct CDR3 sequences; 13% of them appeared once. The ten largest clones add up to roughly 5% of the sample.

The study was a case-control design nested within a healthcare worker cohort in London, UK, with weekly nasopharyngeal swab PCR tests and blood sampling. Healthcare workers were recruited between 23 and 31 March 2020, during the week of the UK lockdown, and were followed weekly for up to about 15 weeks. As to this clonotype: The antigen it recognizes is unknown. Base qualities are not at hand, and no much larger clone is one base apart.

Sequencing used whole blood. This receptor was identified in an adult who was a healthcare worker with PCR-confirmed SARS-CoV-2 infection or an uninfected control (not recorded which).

The nucleotides are TGTGCCAGCAGTGAGCACAGGGATAGCGCTGAAGCTTTCTTT. Protein translation: CASSEHRDSAEAFF. Recombination linked TRBV25-1 to TRBJ1-1; TRBD1 might be the D gene, on 6 matching bases. Spanning cysteine to phenylalanine, the CDR3 consists of 14 amino acids. The retained sequence is limited to the CDR3, 42 bases, with the frame set at the first base. The germline V gene supplies CDR1 MGHDK and CDR2 SYGVNS. V gives up 3 bases and J gives up 6 bases, and the segment between their germline ends measures 14 bases.